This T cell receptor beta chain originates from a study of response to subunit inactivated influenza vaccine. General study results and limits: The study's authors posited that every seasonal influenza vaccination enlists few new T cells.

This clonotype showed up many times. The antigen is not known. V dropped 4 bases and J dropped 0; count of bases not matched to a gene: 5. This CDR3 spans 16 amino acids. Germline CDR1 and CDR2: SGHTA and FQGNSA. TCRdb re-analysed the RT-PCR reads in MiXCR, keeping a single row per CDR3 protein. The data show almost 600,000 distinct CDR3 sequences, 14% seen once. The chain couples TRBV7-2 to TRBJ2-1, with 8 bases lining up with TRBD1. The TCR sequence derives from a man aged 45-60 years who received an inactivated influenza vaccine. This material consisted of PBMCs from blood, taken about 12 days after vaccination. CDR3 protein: CASSSRQGSSYNEQFF. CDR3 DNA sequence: TGTGCCAGCAGCTCGCGACAGGGGAGCTCCTACAATGAGCAGTTCTTC.